This TCR beta chain was captured by sequencing in a study of cytomegalovirus exposure and HLA in healthy donors. Study-level findings and limits: Productive rates of about 90% or about 30% were seen for most TCR beta V segments in an earlier analysis.

CDR3 length equals 15 residues. V lost 5 bases, J lost 7 bases, and 20 bases lay in between. Germline V gene data show CDR1 as SGHVS and CDR2 as FQNEAQ. The primer mix had 60 Vbeta and 13 Jbeta primers. TCRdb keeps only in-frame clones here, not all; method: immunoSEQ multiplex PCR. Of about 150,000 clones listed, 60% to 80% were seen once; the top ten hold around 14%. To note about this clone: What it binds is unknown.

The clonotype comes from a woman aged 40 to 50 in good health and CMV-seronegative. Sequenced material: PBMCs. This chain links TRBV7-8 with TRBJ1-1, with D perhaps TRBD1 (6 bases). This CDR3 is CASSPSGQGLSEAFF. DNA for the CDR3: TGTGCCAGCAGCCCCTCGGGGCAGGGGTTGAGTGAAGCTTTCTTT.